This T cell receptor (beta chain) was sequenced in a study of blood T cell repertoires in COVID-19. Study in general: Both acute and convalescent COVID-19 samples were obtained from the United States, Italy and Spain.

The CDR3 has 16 residues. The V gene's germline CDR1 is SGHVS and CDR2 FNYEAQ. The V segment lost 4 bases and the J segment 4 bases; nucleotides outside the gene matches: 9. Source study methods: It was from reference gene primer amplification that nucleated cell counts were estimated. Assay used: immunoSEQ multiplex PCR; TCRdb lists only in-frame clones, some missing. Clonal size and the V and J genes are those of that table, whereas D and trimming came from the DNA. The table lists a few hundred thousand clones, about 91% of them singletons. In assigning cohorts, the study relied on participant-reported clinical history. Symptom resolution, clearance, or two negative PCRs marked donors in Cohort 3 as recovered.

The specimen was PBMCs or T cells enriched from blood (not recorded which). This chain connects TRBV7-6 to TRBJ2-3, with 9 bases that match TRBD2. This receptor was identified in a woman aged 18-35 years who had recovered from COVID-19. CDR3 DNA: TGTGCCAGCAGCTCCCTCCCAGCGGGAGGTCCAGATACGCAGTATTTT. Protein product: CASSSLPAGGPDTQYF.